These 24 T cell receptor beta chains were all obtained from the same sample, sequenced in a study of CD8+ T cells in alopecia areata. Extraction and reverse transcription of RNA yielded cDNA as the sequencing template. The data were produced by immunoSEQ multiplex PCR, yet TCRdb's version contains in-frame clones alone and is incomplete. The sample has 140,000 to 150,000 clones, 75% to 90% seen once; the top ten hold more than 12%. Sample: CD8+ T cells sorted from blood, taken at week 0. The source of these receptors is a human donor with alopecia areata.

This clone was counted once. The V and J genes are TRBV29-1 and TRBJ2-6; no firm D call. CDR3 length: 16 residues. Trimming took 6 bases from V and 1 from J, leaving 16 bases between them. Germline CDR1 is SQVTM and CDR2 is ANQGSEA. CDR3 sequence (DNA): TGCAGCGTAAGCCTGACCAAGATGTCTGGGGCCAACGTCCTGACTTTC. It specifies CSVSLTKMSGANVLTF.

The chain has TRBV29-1 and TRBJ1-1, with a weak D call TRBD1 (6 bases). Germline CDR1 is SQVTM and CDR2 is ANQGSEA. CDR3 length: 12 residues. V gave up 4 bases and J gave up 4 bases, with 10 bases separating them. This chain's CDR3 is CSVVQGGTEAFF. Written as DNA, the CDR3 is TGCAGCGTTGTACAGGGTGGCACTGAAGCTTTCTTT.

The J gene is TRBJ2-4, the V gene TRBV27; D ambiguous. This CDR3 region has 13 residues. V shed 0 bases and J shed 1 base, with 1 base lying between them. CDR1 and CDR2 from the germline V gene are MNHEY and SMNVEV (reference sequence). Here the CDR3 reads CASSLSAKNIQYF. DNA of the CDR3: TGTGCCAGCAGTTTATCCGCCAAAAACATTCAGTACTTC.

This rearrangement joins TRBV10-3 to TRBJ2-3; possibly TRBD1 or TRBD2 for D (6 bases each). CDR3 length equals 15 residues. Germline lookup yields CDR1 ENHRY and CDR2 SYGVKD. V was clipped by 4 bases and J by 2 bases, with 13 bases between them. Written as DNA, the CDR3 is TGTGCCATCAGTGGACTAGGGGGAGACACAGATACGCAGTATTTT. Encoded protein: CAISGLGGDTDTQYF.

This clone appeared once. The V call is TRBV11-3, the J call TRBJ2-1; 11 positions agree with TRBD2. J was trimmed by 4 bases and V by 5 bases; bases with no gene match: 4. The length of the CDR3 is 15 residues. Germline CDR1 and CDR2: SGHNT and YENEEA. CDR3: CASSDRTSGYNEQFF. CDR3 DNA: TGTGCCAGCAGCGACCGGACTAGCGGGTACAATGAGCAGTTCTTC.

This chain connects TRBV29-1 to TRBJ1-2, with a possible D match to TRBD1 (6 bases). The V gene lost 7 bases and the J gene lost 8 bases, with 14 bases spanning the gap. Germline V gene data show CDR1 as SQVTM and CDR2 as ANQGSEA. The CDR3 loop spans 11 amino acids. CDR3 region: CSGSGALGYTF. CDR3 nucleotides: TGCAGCGGTTCAGGGGCCCTCGGCTACACCTTC.

V usage is TRBV5-4 and J usage is TRBJ2-7, with D possibly being TRBD2 (6 bases). This CDR3 is built from 13 residues. CDR1 SGHNT and CDR2 YYREEE come from the germline V gene (reference sequence). V lost 7 bases to trimming and J lost 1 base, with 12 bases between them. CDR3 residues: CASGRDLSYEQYF. The DNA for the CDR3 is TGTGCCAGCGGCCGGGACTTATCCTACGAGCAGTACTTC.

This CDR3 reads CASSIGAGGGDEQFF. CDR3 in DNA: TGTGCCAGTAGTATAGGGGCGGGAGGGGGAGATGAGCAGTTCTTC. J is TRBJ2-1 and V is TRBV19; 9 nucleotides match TRBD2. CDR1 LNHDA and CDR2 SQIVND come from the germline V gene (reference sequence). V dropped 1 base and J dropped 8; count of bases not matched to a gene: 6. The CDR3 contains 15 residues.

The chain couples TRBV7-8 to TRBJ2-1; no clear D. Deletions cut 5 bases from V and 2 bases from J, with 25 bases between. This CDR3 has 19 residues. CDR1 is SGHVS, CDR2 FQNEAQ, per germline. CDR3 in amino acids: CASSRPQQCLPCPYNEQFF. The CDR3 bases are TGTGCCAGCAGCAGACCGCAGCAATGCCTCCCTTGCCCCTACAATGAGCAGTTCTTC. Full variable domain (rest looked up from reference TRBV7-8 and TRBJ2-1): GAGVSQSPRYKVAKRGQDVALRCDPISGHVSLFWYQQALGQGPEFLTYFQNEAQLDKSGLPSDRFFAERPEGSVSTLKIQRTQQEDSAVYLCASSRPQQCLPCPYNEQFFGPGTRLTVL.

The table lists this clone with a few counts. The rearrangement uses TRBV7-6 and TRBJ2-7, with 7 positions matching TRBD2. Trimming at V came to 0 bases and at J to 6 bases, leaving 2 bases not matched to a gene. This CDR3 spans 13 amino acids. CDR1 and CDR2 (germline): SGHVS, FNYEAQ. The CDR3 spells CASSLAGGSEQYF. The CDR3 DNA follows: TGTGCCAGCAGCTTAGCGGGGGGGAGCGAGCAGTACTTC.

The CDR3 nucleotides are TGCGCCAGCAGCGAGGGAAGCGAGCAGTTCTTC. Translating gives CASSEGSEQFF. This sequence joins TRBV5-1 and TRBJ2-1; D is perhaps TRBD2 (5 bases). The germline gives CDR1 SGHRS, CDR2 YFSETQ. With 4 bases removed from V and 10 bases from J, the gap between germline ends came to 9 bases. The CDR3 is 11 amino acids.

This chain connects TRBV27 to TRBJ2-1; a weak D match, TRBD1 (5 bases). The CDR3 spans 13 residues. Looked up from germline, CDR1 is MNHEY and CDR2 is SMNVEV (reference sequence). Trimming stripped 2 bases from V and 10 bases from J, with 12 bases between. The CDR3 protein is CASSLGARGEQFF. Written as DNA, the CDR3 is TGTGCCAGCAGTTTAGGGGCCCGAGGCGAGCAGTTCTTC.

This chain joins TRBV2 and TRBJ2-4; D gene unclear. Trimming shortened V by 1 base and J by 5 bases, and 9 bases separated the two germline ends. The CDR3 loop spans 14 amino acids. Per germline, CDR1 SNHLY and CDR2 FYNNEI. The CDR3 DNA reads TGTGCCAGCAGTGAAGACTGGGCTGAAAACATTCAGTACTTC. It translates to CASSEDWAENIQYF.

This clone was counted only a few times. V gene TRBV5-6 combines with J gene TRBJ2-1; TRBD2 matches 14 bases. The CDR3 is 15 residues long. Germline-derived CDR1 and CDR2 are SGHDT and YYEEEE. V was pared by 3 bases and J by 10 bases, with 6 bases of the junction left unmatched. CDR3: CASSSGLAGANEQFF. The CDR3 DNA follows: TGTGCCAGCAGCTCGGGACTAGCGGGAGCAAACGAGCAGTTCTTC.

The rearrangement links TRBV7-9 to TRBJ2-3; a possible D gene is TRBD2 (5 bases). This CDR3 has 15 residues. The V end lost 2 bases, the J end lost 0 bases, and 9 bases lay between the germline ends. Germline V gene lookup returns CDR1 SEHNR and CDR2 FQNEAQ (reference sequence). CDR3 nucleotide sequence: TGTGCCAGCAGCTTAATCGGCGGGAGCACAGATACGCAGTATTTT. Its protein is CASSLIGGSTDTQYF.

In this sample, this clone turned up a few times. The J gene is TRBJ2-3, the V gene TRBV5-6; D is uncertain. The ends were cut back, 1 base at V and 0 bases at J, with 9 bases in the middle. The CDR3 loop spans 15 amino acids. The germline V gene encodes CDR1 SGHDT and CDR2 YYEEEE. Here the CDR3 reads CASSLRTTSTDTQYF. Written as DNA, the CDR3 is TGTGCCAGCAGCTTGCGAACAACTAGCACAGATACGCAGTATTTT.

The V gene is TRBV7-8, the J gene TRBJ2-7, with a weak D call TRBD1 (5 bases). Germline-derived CDR1 and CDR2 are SGHVS and FQNEAQ. The CDR3 has 11 amino acids. The ends were cut back, 3 bases at V and 12 bases at J, with 12 bases in the middle. CDR3 amino acids: CASSFWTYLYF. DNA for the CDR3: TGTGCCAGCAGCTTCTGGACATATCTGTACTTC.

The chain has TRBV27 and TRBJ1-2, with D tentatively TRBD1 (6 bases). Germline assignment: CDR1 MNHEY and CDR2 SMNVEV (reference sequence). This CDR3 is 13 amino acids long. This CDR3 reads CASRGNLNYGYTF. The CDR3 nucleotides read TGTGCTTCGAGGGGGAACCTTAACTATGGCTACACCTTC.

V is TRBV5-6 and J is TRBJ2-7; TRBD2 matches at 8 bases. J lost 2 bases, V lost 4 bases, and 17 bases had no gene match. Germline values: CDR1 SGHDT, CDR2 YYEEEE. The CDR3 extends over 18 amino acids. The CDR3 sequence: CASSPPFRGGPTTYEQYF. As DNA, the CDR3 is TGTGCCAGCAGCCCCCCCTTCCGGGGGGGGCCCACCACCTACGAGCAGTACTTC.

This chain joins TRBV30 and TRBJ2-1, with TRBD2 identical over 11 bases. The CDR3 length is 16 residues. Germline-derived CDR1 and CDR2 are GTSNPN and SVGIG (reference sequence). V lost 1 base to trimming and J lost 8 bases; unmatched junction nucleotides: 10. CDR3 loop: CAWSDPLAGGWDEQFF. CDR3 coding DNA: TGTGCCTGGAGTGACCCCTTAGCGGGAGGGTGGGATGAGCAGTTCTTC.

The count of this clone is one. The V call is TRBV2, the J call TRBJ2-3; possibly TRBD1 for D (6 bases). Trimming took off 1 base at V and 2 bases at J, with 19 bases between the two ends. From germline, CDR1 is SNHLY and CDR2 FYNNEI. There are 18 residues in the CDR3. CDR3 region: CASSEDLGANDFTDTQYF. CDR3 nucleotide sequence: TGTGCCAGCAGTGAAGATCTGGGGGCGAACGACTTCACAGATACGCAGTATTTT.

The chain employs TRBV27 and TRBJ1-4, with D maybe TRBD1 (6 bases). Trimming cost V 5 bases and J 4 bases, with 17 bases left between them. Germline CDR1 is MNHEY and CDR2 is SMNVEV (reference sequence). This CDR3 comprises 16 residues. CDR3 DNA sequence: TGTGCCAGCAGTCCCCGGGGGCTGGGGGATAATGAAAAACTGTTTTTT. Protein product: CASSPRGLGDNEKLFF.

The V gene is TRBV4-1, the J gene TRBJ2-7; D assignment may be TRBD1 or TRBD2 (5 bases each). There are 15 residues in the CDR3. Per the germline V gene, CDR1 is MGHRA and CDR2 is YSYEKL. The V and J ends lost 4 bases and 7 bases respectively, with 20 bases between them. The CDR3 sequence: CASSPRRPGWEEQYF. DNA for the CDR3: TGCGCCAGCAGCCCCCGAAGGCCAGGGTGGGAGGAGCAGTACTTC.

The chain has TRBV7-9 and TRBJ2-7; D gene unclear. In germline, CDR1 is SEHNR, CDR2 FQNEAQ (reference sequence). This CDR3 is built from 11 residues. The germline V and J ends were trimmed by 10 bases and 2 bases, with 9 bases remaining between them. The CDR3 sequence: CATTSPYEQYF. In nucleotides, the CDR3 is TGTGCCACCACCTCACCCTACGAGCAGTACTTC.